The 6 T cell receptor beta chains below come from one sample, sequenced in a study of blood T cell repertoires in COVID-19 (dated by TCRdb to between 2020 and 2021). Library method: the immunoSEQ multiplex PCR assay. TCRdb mirrors the immuneACCESS table, restricted to in-frame sequences. Some clones are absent from its copies; in checked studies, under half trace to an unresolved V gene, and the reason for the others is unknown. The sample table shows roughly 250,000 clones, and around 88% are seen once. The ten largest clones take up under 9.5% of the sample. The material sequenced was PBMCs or T cells enriched from blood (not recorded which). These receptors all stem from a man in his forties or fifties who had recovered from COVID-19.

The CDR3, as DNA: TGCGCCAGCAGCTTTTTAGCGGGGGGCCTCTACGAGCAGTACTTC. Translating it yields CASSFLAGGLYEQYF. V is TRBV5-1 and J is TRBJ2-7; 10 bases are shared with TRBD2. J was trimmed by 3 bases and V by 2 bases; bases with no gene match: 5. Germline V gene data show CDR1 as SGHRS and CDR2 as YFSETQ. This CDR3 is built from 15 residues.

This chain's CDR3 is CASSYTGTYEQYF. In DNA form, the CDR3 reads TGTGCCAGCAGCTACACGGGGACCTACGAGCAGTACTTC. The chain carries TRBV7-2 and TRBJ2-7; tentatively, D is TRBD2 (5 bases). Germline V gene sequence: CDR1 SGHTA, CDR2 FQGNSA. V lost 4 bases and J 2 bases, leaving 9 bases between the germline ends. CDR3 length: 13 residues.

The rearrangement links TRBV7-8 to TRBJ1-1; maybe TRBD1 (6 bases). CDR1 and CDR2 from the germline V gene are SGHVS and FQNEAQ. The CDR3 extends over 15 amino acids. Between the trimmed V and J ends, which lost 4 bases and 5 bases, there was a span of 17 bases. The CDR3 region has the DNA TGTGCCAGCAGCTCGGATGGGGGGGCTCTGACTGAAGCTTTCTTT. It translates to CASSSDGGALTEAFF.

This clone was recorded once. The J gene is TRBJ2-7, the V gene TRBV30, with D tentatively TRBD1 (6 bases). From germline, CDR1 is GTSNPN and CDR2 SVGIG (reference sequence). Trimming removed 5 bases at V and 6 bases at J, with 14 bases between. The CDR3 consists of 12 residues. The chain's CDR3 is CAWEPQGLEQYF. The CDR3 bases are TGTGCCTGGGAGCCCCAGGGGCTCGAGCAGTACTTC.

This chain connects TRBV29-1 to TRBJ2-3, with 9 bases aligning to TRBD2. J gave up 6 bases and V 8 bases, and 12 bases lay outside the gene matches. The germline gives CDR1 SQVTM, CDR2 ANQGSEA. This CDR3 has 14 amino acids. The CDR3 spells CSILAGVVGDTQYF. The CDR3, as DNA: TGCAGCATTTTAGCGGGAGTGGTGGGGGATACGCAGTATTTT.

This chain links TRBV7-8 with TRBJ1-5; the D gene is possibly TRBD1 (5 bases). The ends were cut back, 2 bases at V and 9 bases at J, with 20 bases in the middle. CDR1 is SGHVS, CDR2 FQNEAQ, per germline. This CDR3 region has 16 residues. The CDR3, as DNA: TGTGCCAGCAGCTTACCCGGTGGAGGGGTTAGGTTGCCCCAGCATTTT. Protein product: CASSLPGGGVRLPQHF.